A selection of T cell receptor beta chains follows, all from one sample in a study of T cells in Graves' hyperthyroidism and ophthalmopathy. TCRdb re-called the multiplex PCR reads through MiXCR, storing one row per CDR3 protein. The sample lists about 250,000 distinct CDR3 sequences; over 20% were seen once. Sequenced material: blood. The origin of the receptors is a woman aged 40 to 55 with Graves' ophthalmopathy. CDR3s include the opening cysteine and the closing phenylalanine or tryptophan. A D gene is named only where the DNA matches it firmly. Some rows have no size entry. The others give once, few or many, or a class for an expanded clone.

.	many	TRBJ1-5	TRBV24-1	TGTGCCACCAGTGATTTTCGGGGATATAGCAATCAGCCCCAGCATTTT	CATSDFRGYSNQPQHF
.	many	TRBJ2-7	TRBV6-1	TGTGCCAGCAGTGGAGGGGAGATCAACGAGCAGTACTTC	CASSGGEINEQYF
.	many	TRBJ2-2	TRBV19	TGTGCCAGTAGAAAACCAGGGGGGGAGCTGTTTTTT	CASRKPGGELFF
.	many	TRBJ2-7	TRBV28	TGTGCCAGCAGCCCCCCAGCGGGCAGATCCTACGAGCAGTACTTC	CASSPPAGRSYEQYF
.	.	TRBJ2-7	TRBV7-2	TGTGTCAGCAGCTTAGCGGCTATGAGCTCCTACGAGCAGTACTTC	CVSSLAAMSSYEQYF
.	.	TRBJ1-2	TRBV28	TGTGCCAGCAGGCTAGCAGAGAGGGACTATGGCTACACCTTC	CASRLAERDYGYTF
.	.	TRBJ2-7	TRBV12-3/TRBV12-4	TGTGCCAGCAGTATCGGACGGTCGAACGAGCAGTACTTC	CASSIGRSNEQYF
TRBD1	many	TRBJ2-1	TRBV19	TGTGCCAGTAGTATCTGGGACAGCCCCTACAATGAGCAGTTCTTC	CASSIWDSPYNEQFF
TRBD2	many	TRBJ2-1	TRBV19	TGTGCCAGTAGTGGGACTAAGTTCAATGAGCAGTTCTTC	CASSGTKFNEQFF
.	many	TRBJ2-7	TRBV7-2	TGTGCCAGCAGCTTGTATAGGGCAGGGACTTACGAGCAGTACTTC	CASSLYRAGTYEQYF
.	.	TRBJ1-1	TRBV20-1	TGCAGTGCTTCCCTCCCAGCAGGCGGCAACACTGAAGCTTTCTTT	CSASLPAGGNTEAFF
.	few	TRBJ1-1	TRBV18	TGTGCCAGCTCAGCACCCGGGACAAGGTATACTGAAGCTTTCTTT	CASSAPGTRYTEAFF
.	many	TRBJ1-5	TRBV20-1	TGCAGTGTACGTCGGGGGCACAATCAGCCCCAGCATTTT	CSVRRGHNQPQHF
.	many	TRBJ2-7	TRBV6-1	TGTGCCAGCAGTGAAGCCGGGACGGTGAGGATCTACGAGCAGTACTTC	CASSEAGTVRIYEQYF
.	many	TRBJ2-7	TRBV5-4	TGTGCCAGCAGCTTGGCTCCTGGGACTGCGCCCTACGAGCAGTACTTC	CASSLAPGTAPYEQYF
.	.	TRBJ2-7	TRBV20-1	TGCAGTGCTAGACACAGGGTGGGGGAGCAGTACTTC	CSARHRVGEQYF
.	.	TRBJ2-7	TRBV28	TGTGCCAGCAGTTTATTGGGGGCCGTGGAGGACGAGCAGTACTTC	CASSLLGAVEDEQYF
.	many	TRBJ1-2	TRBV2	TGTGCCAGCAGTAAGGGAGTTAACTATGGCTACACCTTC	CASSKGVNYGYTF
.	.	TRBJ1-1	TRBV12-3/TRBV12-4	TGTGCCAGCAGTCAAATAGGCCCGTTCCGCGCTGAAGCTTTCTTT	CASSQIGPFRAEAFF
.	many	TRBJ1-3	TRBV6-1	TGTGCCAGCCAGGACAGCCCATTCTCTGGAAACACCATATATTTT	CASQDSPFSGNTIYF
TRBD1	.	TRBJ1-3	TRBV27	TGTGCCAGCAGATCCCTCGGGACAGGGATCAACACCATATATTTT	CASRSLGTGINTIYF
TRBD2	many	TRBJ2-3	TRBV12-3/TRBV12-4	TGTGCCAGCAGGGGGACTAGCAGGTATACGCAGTATTTT	CASRGTSRYTQYF
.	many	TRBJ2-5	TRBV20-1	TGCAGTGCTAGAGACAAGGATTGGTACCAAGAGACCCAGTACTTC	CSARDKDWYQETQYF
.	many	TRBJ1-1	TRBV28	TGTGCCAGCAGTTTATTACAAGTTAACACTGAAGCTTTCTTT	CASSLLQVNTEAFF